A single sample gave rise to the 28 T cell receptor beta chains below, sequenced in a study of blood T cell repertoires in COVID-19. The assay was immunoSEQ multiplex PCR, and TCRdb's table has in-frame clones only and misses some. The sample includes about 210,000 clones, 92% of them seen just once. Sequenced input: peripheral blood. The receptors come from a man under 40 with acute or convalescent COVID-19.

J is TRBJ2-5 and V is TRBV5-1; maybe TRBD1 (5 bases). The V and J ends lost 0 bases and 7 bases respectively, with 16 bases between them. The CDR3 covers 15 residues. Germline V gene lookup returns CDR1 SGHRS and CDR2 YFSETQ. The CDR3 loop is CASSLARETLGTQYF. In nucleotides, the CDR3 is TGCGCCAGCAGCTTGGCCAGGGAAACGTTGGGGACCCAGTACTTC.

The chain has TRBV29-1 and TRBJ2-5, with D tentatively TRBD1 (7 bases). The CDR3 consists of 12 residues. The ends were cut back, 5 bases at V and 4 bases at J, with 11 bases in the middle. Germline lookup yields CDR1 SQVTM and CDR2 ANQGSEA. In DNA, the CDR3 is TGCAGCGTTATCAGGGGGGCAGAGACCCAGTACTTC. It encodes CSVIRGAETQYF.

The chain recombines TRBV6-1 with TRBJ2-2; TRBD2 matches 14 bases. V lost 2 bases and J lost 6; bases outside the gene matches: 2. The CDR3 consists of 16 residues. Germline V lookup: CDR1 MNHNS, CDR2 SASEGT. CDR3 sequence reads: CASSERLAGGPGELFF. CDR3 sequence (DNA): TGTGCCAGCAGTGAAAGACTAGCGGGGGGGCCCGGGGAGCTGTTTTTT.

The V call is TRBV24-1, the J call TRBJ2-4; TRBD1 matches 9 bases. CDR1 and CDR2 (germline): KGHDR, SFDVKD. Trimming at V came to 4 bases and at J to 4 bases, leaving 4 bases not matched to a gene. The CDR3 is made up of 15 amino acids. CDR3 sequence: CATSEPGQGKNIQYF. CDR3 nucleotides: TGTGCCACCAGTGAGCCGGGACAGGGTAAAAACATTCAGTACTTC.

The chain carries TRBV3-1 (or the pseudogene TRBV3-2) and TRBJ2-7, with unresolved D. V dropped 0 bases and J dropped 3 bases, with 12 bases sitting between them. Germline values: CDR1 LGHDT, CDR2 YNNKEL (reference sequence). The CDR3 has 15 residues. In DNA form, the CDR3 reads TGTGCCAGCAGCCAAGACTCCAATAACATCTACGAGCAGTACTTC. This translates into CASSQDSNNIYEQYF.

The chain carries TRBV3-1 (or the pseudogene TRBV3-2) and TRBJ1-2; unclear D gene. The CDR3 sequence is 12 residues long. Germline lookup yields CDR1 LGHDT and CDR2 YNNKEL (reference sequence). V lost 4 bases and J 4 bases, leaving 7 bases between the germline ends. The CDR3 region has the DNA TGTGCCAGCAGCCCGGCGGGCTATGGCTACACCTTC. Protein: CASSPAGYGYTF.

The CDR3, as DNA: TGTGCCAGCAGTTTCACAGGGGGCGGCACAGATACGCAGTATTTT. Translated: CASSFTGGGTDTQYF. This chain joins TRBV28 and TRBJ2-3; 9 bases line up with TRBD1. CDR1 and CDR2 (germline): MDHEN, SYDVKM. This CDR3 comprises 15 residues. After removal of 3 bases from V and 1 base from J, the junction contained 2 bases not matched to a gene.

The chain uses TRBV14 and TRBJ2-2, with 10 bases lining up with TRBD2. In germline, CDR1 is SGHDN, CDR2 FVKESK. J was trimmed by 7 bases and V by 0 bases; bases with no gene match: 8. This CDR3 spans 17 amino acids. CDR3 region: CASSQDLGGLAFGELFF. The CDR3 region has the DNA TGTGCCAGCAGCCAAGATCTTGGGGGACTAGCGTTCGGGGAGCTGTTTTTT.

This sequence joins TRBV28 and TRBJ2-7; a weak D match, TRBD2 (6 bases). V lost 2 bases and J 1 base, leaving 18 bases between the germline ends. The CDR3 has 17 residues. Per germline, CDR1 MDHEN and CDR2 SYDVKM. CDR3 nucleotides: TGTGCCAGCAGTTTACCCCCCGGGAGCGGCAGTTCCTACGAGCAGTACTTC. Encoded protein: CASSLPPGSGSSYEQYF.

The chain has TRBV5-8 and TRBJ2-2; D unclear. The V end lost 3 bases, the J end lost 4 bases, and 4 bases lay between the germline ends. Germline CDR1 is SGHTS and CDR2 is YDEGEE. The CDR3 is 12 amino acids. The CDR3 protein is CASSSLTGELFF. CDR3 DNA sequence: TGTGCCAGCAGCTCCCTCACCGGGGAGCTGTTTTTT.

The CDR3 spells CASSLETENIQYF. The CDR3 coding sequence is TGTGCCAGCAGCTTGGAGACAGAAAACATTCAGTACTTC. The chain links TRBV5-6 to TRBJ2-4; D possibly corresponds to TRBD1 (5 bases). CDR3 size: 13 residues. V dropped 0 bases and J dropped 5 bases, with 6 bases sitting between them. Per germline, CDR1 SGHDT and CDR2 YYEEEE.

This clone has only one observation. The rearrangement links TRBV28 to TRBJ1-2, with TRBD1 matching 8 bases. V lost 1 base to trimming and J lost 8 bases; unmatched junction nucleotides: 9. CDR3 length: 15 amino acids. The V gene's germline CDR1 is MDHEN and CDR2 SYDVKM. The DNA of the CDR3 is TGTGCCAGCAGTTTATCCCCCAGGGGGCGGGAGGGCTACACCTTC. It is translated as CASSLSPRGREGYTF.

The CDR3 DNA is TGTGCTAGTGGTTTGCGGCCCGGATTAGGCGTCGGACTAGCGGGGGGTAGACCCGGGGAGCTGTTTTTT. Translated, it gives CASGLRPGLGVGLAGGRPGELFF. J is TRBJ2-2 and V is TRBV12-5; 14 nucleotides align to TRBD2. The germline V gene has CDR1 LGHNT and CDR2 FRNRAP. The CDR3 loop spans 23 amino acids. The junction had 23 bases not matched to a gene; V was cut back by 2 bases and J by 6 bases.

This clone was found once. The V and J genes are TRBV7-3 and TRBJ2-3; TRBD2 aligns across 9 bases. From germline, CDR1 is SGHTA and CDR2 FQGTGA. V dropped 1 base and J dropped 3; count of bases not matched to a gene: 5. The CDR3 runs to 16 residues. The chain's CDR3 is CASSLISSGVTDTQYF. CDR3 nucleotide sequence: TGTGCCAGCAGCTTAATTTCTAGCGGGGTGACAGATACGCAGTATTTT.

This clone occurred once. The J gene is TRBJ2-7, the V gene TRBV27; maybe TRBD2 (5 bases). CDR1 is MNHEY and CDR2 is SMNVEV in the germline V gene (reference sequence). The V gene lost 2 bases and the J gene lost 4 bases, with 18 bases spanning the gap. This CDR3 has 16 amino acids. CDR3 nucleotides: TGTGCCAGCAGTTTAGGGTGGACGGGCATAGCGTACGAGCAGTACTTC. Its translation: CASSLGWTGIAYEQYF.

The chain is built from TRBV6-6 and TRBJ1-3, with D maybe TRBD1 (6 bases). V was cut by 6 bases and J by 8 bases, with 14 bases left in between. The CDR3 runs 13 residues. The germline V gene has CDR1 MNHNY and CDR2 SVGAGI (reference sequence). The CDR3: CASRLDRADTIYF. Written as DNA, the CDR3 is TGTGCCAGCAGGCTGGACAGAGCGGACACCATATATTTT.

This clone was seen once. The V call is TRBV18, the J call TRBJ2-3, with D unclear. From germline, CDR1 is KGHSH and CDR2 LQKENI. Trimming cost V 4 bases and J 5 bases, with 10 bases left between them. CDR3 length equals 13 residues. As DNA, the CDR3 is TGTGCCAGCTCACTCGTAGCTTTAGATACGCAGTATTTT. Translating it yields CASSLVALDTQYF.

This sequence joins TRBV5-6 and TRBJ1-2; no reliable D call. This CDR3 has 15 residues. V lost 2 bases to trimming and J lost 4 bases, with 15 bases between them. CDR1 and CDR2 (germline): SGHDT, YYEEEE. CDR3 in amino acids: CASSLLSGTLYGYTF. DNA for the CDR3: TGTGCCAGCAGCTTATTATCAGGCACCCTCTATGGCTACACCTTC.

This chain joins TRBV15 and TRBJ2-2; 7 bases are a match to TRBD1. This CDR3 is built from 13 residues. The J segment lost 0 bases and the V segment lost 9 bases, leaving 1 base of the junction unmatched. The germline V gene encodes CDR1 LNHNV and CDR2 YYDKDF (reference sequence). CDR3 sequence (DNA): TGTGCCACGGGGACAGCGAACACCGGGGAGCTGTTTTTT. Protein product: CATGTANTGELFF.

The genes are TRBV18 and TRBJ1-1, with 7 bases fitting TRBD1. The CDR3 totals 13 residues. Unmatched junction bases numbered 5, after V lost 6 bases and J lost 4 bases. CDR1 and CDR2 from the germline V gene are KGHSH and LQKENI. The CDR3 DNA is TGTGCCAGCTCGAAGACAGGGTTCACTGAAGCTTTCTTT. It translates to CASSKTGFTEAFF.

This clone was detected only once. This chain links TRBV10-2 with TRBJ1-2; D is uncertain. The CDR3 covers 12 residues. V was cut by 8 bases and J by 7 bases, with 14 bases left in between. CDR1 WSHSY and CDR2 SAAADI come from the germline V gene. Here the CDR3 reads CASLTRSGGYTF. DNA for the CDR3: TGCGCCAGCCTGACCAGAAGCGGTGGCTACACCTTC.

V usage is TRBV30 and J usage is TRBJ1-2; 7 nucleotides match TRBD1. V lost 5 bases, J lost 8 bases, and 8 bases stayed unmatched. Germline V lookup: CDR1 GTSNPN, CDR2 SVGIG (reference sequence). This CDR3 spans 12 amino acids. CDR3 DNA: TGTGCCTGGCTCGAGGGGGCGCGGGGCTACACCTTC. Protein: CAWLEGARGYTF. The full variable domain, with the rest looked up from reference TRBV30 and TRBJ1-2, is SQTIHQWPATLVQPVGSPLSLECTVEGTSNPNLYWYRQAAGRGLQLLFYSVGIGQISSEVPQNLSASRPQDRQFILSSKKLLLSDSGFYLCAWLEGARGYTFGSGTRLTVV.

This chain uses TRBV21-1 with TRBJ2-2; the table's TRBD2 call for D was not verified on the DNA. TRBV21-1 is classified as a pseudogene. This CDR3 has 19 amino acids. The DNA of the CDR3 is TGTGCCAGCAGCCCCCACCGAAGCCTCCGGGAGTCCCCGACCGGGGAGCTGTTTTTT. Translated, it gives CASSPHRSLRESPTGELFF.

The CDR3 is CASSTRWDSSYEQYF. The CDR3 nucleotides read TGTGCCAGCAGTACTCGGTGGGACAGTTCCTACGAGCAGTACTTC. The V and J genes are TRBV28 and TRBJ2-7, with 7 bases lining up with TRBD1. The CDR3 length is 15 residues. Per germline, CDR1 MDHEN and CDR2 SYDVKM. V lost 5 bases and J lost 1; bases outside the gene matches: 8. The full variable domain, its missing parts supplied by reference TRBV28 and TRBJ2-7, is DVKVTQSSRYLVKRTGEKVFLECVQDMDHENMFWYRQDPGLGLRLIYFSYDVKMKEKGDIPEGYSVSREKKERFSLILESASTNQTSMYLCASSTRWDSSYEQYFGPGTRLTVT.

This rearrangement joins TRBV4-1 to TRBJ1-4, with D maybe TRBD1 (5 bases). The CDR3 is 15 residues long. Germline values: CDR1 MGHRA, CDR2 YSYEKL. The V end lost 0 bases, the J end lost 7 bases, and 12 bases lay between the germline ends. CDR3 region: CASSQDLRQSEKLFF. CDR3 nucleotides: TGCGCCAGCAGCCAAGATCTCCGACAGTCTGAAAAACTGTTTTTT.

The gene calls are TRBV15 and TRBJ2-7; a weak D match, TRBD2 (5 bases). The V gene's germline CDR1 is LNHNV and CDR2 YYDKDF (reference sequence). Trimming shortened V by 3 bases and J by 5 bases, and 17 bases separated the two germline ends. The CDR3 extends over 15 amino acids. CDR3 residues: CATSRAGFNPHEQYF. The CDR3 DNA reads as TGTGCCACCAGCAGGGCGGGCTTCAACCCCCACGAGCAGTACTTC.

The chain recombines TRBV5-1 with TRBJ2-2; TRBD1 matches 10 bases. Germline V gene data show CDR1 as SGHRS and CDR2 as YFSETQ. The CDR3 contains 15 residues. Germline trimming cut 7 bases from V and 3 bases from J; bases unmatched to any gene: 6. CDR3 bases: TGCGCCAGCCGATCGACAGGGGGCGACACCGGGGAGCTGTTTTTT. This sequence encodes CASRSTGGDTGELFF.

Turning to this clone: The germline gene is not matched at one end of the junction; a read error may be the cause. J is TRBJ2-1 and V is TRBV15; 7 bases are shared with TRBD2. This CDR3 has 16 amino acids. Germline CDR1 and CDR2: LNHNV and YYDKDF (reference sequence). CDR3 amino acids: CATSGSGSRAYNEQFF. DNA for the CDR3: TGTGCCACCAGCGGTAGCGGGTCTAGGGCCTATAATGAGCAGTTCTTC.